The clone carrying this TCR beta chain has a count of ten or more. The antigen is unknown. Three rounds of nested PCR, following a modified ARM-PCR protocol, produced the TCRbeta library. TCRdb redid the calling of the multiplex PCR reads with MiXCR, one entry per CDR3 protein. The sample lists around 99,000 distinct CDR3 sequences, over 55% occurring once. No cell sorting was done before RNA was extracted from the tissue. This non-tumor lung sample came from over 3 cm beyond the tumor edge. CDR3 length: 13 amino acids. With 1 base removed from V and 4 bases from J, the gap between germline ends came to 10 bases. Per germline, CDR1 DFQATT and CDR2 SNEGSKA (reference sequence). This record belongs to a study of tumor and adjacent non-tumor tissue in lung cancer. About the study: Patients comprised about a dozen adenocarcinoma, a couple of squamous cell carcinoma and 1 small cell lung cancer. The patients, 10 men and 4 or 5 women, were about 31 to 80 with stage I to III disease. Overall study results and limits: Significantly higher TCR diversity was found in tumor than normal lung. Patients with more diverse tumor TCRs had worse survival.

Input material: distant non-tumor lung tissue. The TCR was taken from a man aged 60-69 years with non-small cell lung cancer. This chain links TRBV20-1 with TRBJ2-5; D is perhaps TRBD1 (5 bases). CDR3 sequence: CSARVGVVETQYF. The CDR3 nucleotides read TGCAGTGCTAGAGTAGGGGTTGTAGAGACCCAGTACTTC.